This is a list of T cell receptor beta chains from one sample in a study of blood T cell repertoires in COVID-19. Repertoires were generated with immunoSEQ multiplex PCR, while TCRdb's copy carries only in-frame clones and drops some. The sample carries 110,000 to 150,000 clones, 79% recorded once. Specimen: peripheral blood. Receptors were obtained from a man between 60 and 70 years old with acute or convalescent COVID-19. The CDR3 runs from the conserved cysteine through the conserved F or W. D genes are given only for firm matches. A clone size is listed for some rows: how often the clone was seen (once, few, many), or a class if it is expanded.

j_gene	abundance	d_gene	v_gene	len	CDR3nt	CDR3aa
TRBJ2-1	.	.	TRBV20-1	14	TGCAGTGCTAGTTCCGGGGATTGGGACAATGAGCAGTTCTTC	CSASSGDWDNEQFF
TRBJ1-2	.	.	TRBV30	13	TGTGCCTGGAGGAAGTGGGGGGTCTATGGCTACACCTTC	CAWRKWGVYGYTF
TRBJ2-3	.	TRBD1	TRBV6-6	15	TGTGCCAGCAGCAGACAGGGTCCTAGCACAGATACGCAGTATTTT	CASSRQGPSTDTQYF
TRBJ1-2	.	.	TRBV28	13	TGTGCCAGCAGCCCCTATTACTTGTATGGCTACACCTTC	CASSPYYLYGYTF
TRBJ1-6	.	.	TRBV4-2	15	TGTGCCAGCAGCCAAGTAACTGGACAGAATTCACCCCTCCACTTT	CASSQVTGQNSPLHF
TRBJ1-5	.	.	TRBV30	13	TGTGCCTGGAGTGGACTTAGCAATCAGCCCCAGCATTTT	CAWSGLSNQPQHF
TRBJ1-2	.	.	TRBV7-2	15	TGTGCCAGCAGCTCGAGCCGGGGGACTAACTATGGCTACACCTTC	CASSSSRGTNYGYTF
TRBJ1-6	once	.	TRBV4-1	17	TGCGCCAGCAGCCAAGATTCGGGCCGGGACTTGAATTCACCCCTCCACTTT	CASSQDSGRDLNSPLHF
TRBJ1-3	.	TRBD1	TRBV5-6	13	TGTGCCAGCAGCTGGGACAGTGGAAACACCATATATTTT	CASSWDSGNTIYF
TRBJ1-2	.	.	TRBV5-4	13	TGTGCCAGCAGCTCCGAACTCAACTATGGCTACACCTTC	CASSSELNYGYTF
TRBJ2-6	.	TRBD2	TRBV27	22	TGTGCCAGCAGTTTTAGTCTTTTTTACGGGACTAGCGGGAGCCCTGGGGCCAACGTCCTGACTTTC	CASSFSLFYGTSGSPGANVLTF
TRBJ1-1	.	.	TRBV5-6	13	TGTGCCAGCAGCTTGGCTGGGGGGGGTGAAGCTTTCTTT	CASSLAGGGEAFF
TRBJ2-2	few	.	TRBV7-2	13	TGTGCCAGCAGCACCCGAGTCGTCGGGGAGCTGTTTTTT	CASSTRVVGELFF
TRBJ2-2	.	TRBD2	TRBV19	13	TGTGCCAGTACAGGACTAGCGGGAGGGGAGCTGTTTTTT	CASTGLAGGELFF
TRBJ1-6	.	.	TRBV11-1	14	TGTGCCAGCAGCTTAAACAGCGGGAATTCACCCCTCCACTTT	CASSLNSGNSPLHF
TRBJ2-5	.	TRBD2	TRBV24-1	17	TGTGCCACCAGTGATCCGGGACTAGGAATAAACCAAGAGACCCAGTACTTC	CATSDPGLGINQETQYF
TRBJ2-1	.	.	TRBV2	10	TGTGCCAGCAAGCGCAATGAGCAGTTCTTC	CASKRNEQFF
TRBJ1-4	.	.	TRBV2	14	TGTGCCAGCAGTGTAACCTTGAGTAATGAAAAACTGTTTTTT	CASSVTLSNEKLFF
TRBJ2-1	.	.	TRBV5-1	14	TGCGCCAGCGCGCGGGAACGGTCCTACAATGAGCAGTTCTTC	CASARERSYNEQFF
TRBJ1-4	.	.	TRBV3-1/TRBV3-2	16	TGTGCCAGCAGCCGCTCCGTAGACAGTACTAATGAAAAACTGTTTTTT	CASSRSVDSTNEKLFF
TRBJ2-1	.	.	TRBV5-4	16	TGTGCCAGCAGCCCAGGGTTGCGCGATGCTTACAATGAGCAGTTCTTC	CASSPGLRDAYNEQFF
TRBJ2-5	.	.	TRBV11-2	13	TGTGCCAGCAGCTCACCAGACAGCGTCACCCAGTACTTC	CASSSPDSVTQYF
TRBJ1-2	.	TRBD1	TRBV7-2	13	TGTGCCAGCAGCTCCACAGGGGTCTATGGCTACACCTTC	CASSSTGVYGYTF
TRBJ2-5	.	TRBD2	TRBV7-2	16	TGTGCCAGCAGCTCGGGACTAGCGGGAGGGAGGGAGACCCAGTACTTC	CASSSGLAGGRETQYF